Listed below are T cell receptor beta chains from one sample, sequenced in a study of blood T cell repertoires in COVID-19. Profiled with immunoSEQ multiplex PCR; TCRdb holds only in-frame clones, not every one. The sample carries 100,000 or so clones, around 94% recorded once. The specimen was peripheral blood. The origin of the receptors is a woman aged 60 to 75 with active COVID-19. The CDR3 runs from the conserved cysteine through the conserved F or W. A clone size is listed for some rows: how often the clone was seen (once, few, many), or a class if it is expanded.

j_call: TRBJ2-1
v_call: TRBV2
clone_size: -
cdr3_aa: CASRRQPNEQFF

j_call: TRBJ2-7
v_call: TRBV18
clone_size: -
cdr3_aa: CASSPKRGNAYEQYF

j_call: TRBJ1-2
v_call: TRBV6-5
clone_size: -
cdr3_aa: CASNTGDRTNYGYTF

j_call: TRBJ2-2
v_call: TRBV2
clone_size: once
cdr3_aa: CASSAIRPHTGELFF

j_call: TRBJ2-1
v_call: TRBV6-5
clone_size: -
cdr3_aa: CASRIQENYNEQFF

j_call: TRBJ2-1
v_call: TRBV7-9
clone_size: -
cdr3_aa: CASSYTSGAYNEQFF

j_call: TRBJ2-3
v_call: TRBV10-3
clone_size: once
cdr3_aa: CAISVAGAADTQYF

j_call: TRBJ1-4
v_call: TRBV18
clone_size: -
cdr3_aa: CASSPRSAGEKLFF

j_call: TRBJ2-7
v_call: TRBV6-5
clone_size: -
cdr3_aa: CASKRGGQGAYEQYF

j_call: TRBJ1-4
v_call: TRBV6-1
clone_size: -
cdr3_aa: CASSENRGENEKLFF

j_call: TRBJ2-3
v_call: TRBV7-2
clone_size: -
cdr3_aa: CASSLIGEADTQYF

j_call: TRBJ2-7
v_call: TRBV7-2
clone_size: -
cdr3_aa: CAEREAGLSYEQYF

j_call: TRBJ2-2
v_call: TRBV2
clone_size: -
cdr3_aa: CASMGARMNTGELFF

j_call: TRBJ1-4
v_call: TRBV5-4
clone_size: -
cdr3_aa: CASSVGGDRGQKLFF

j_call: TRBJ1-2
v_call: TRBV10-3
clone_size: -
cdr3_aa: CAISEGQGNYGYTF

j_call: TRBJ1-5
v_call: TRBV7-8
clone_size: -
cdr3_aa: CASSLGPRTGSGQPQHF

j_call: TRBJ2-1
v_call: TRBV5-5
clone_size: -
cdr3_aa: CASTSLRGQGDNEQFF

j_call: TRBJ2-7
v_call: TRBV2
clone_size: -
cdr3_aa: CASSPPKGRIGLAGSGEQYF

j_call: TRBJ2-7
v_call: TRBV6-4
clone_size: -
cdr3_aa: CASSDSGGQGPIEQYF

j_call: TRBJ2-7
v_call: TRBV6-5
clone_size: -
cdr3_aa: CATGGGIEQYF

j_call: TRBJ1-5
v_call: TRBV5-8
clone_size: -
cdr3_aa: CASSRTDSAYSNQPQHF

j_call: TRBJ2-2
v_call: TRBV5-1
clone_size: -
cdr3_aa: CASSLEPGGHTGELFF

j_call: TRBJ2-2
v_call: TRBV5-6
clone_size: -
cdr3_aa: CASSLAMGTSGANTGELFF

j_call: TRBJ1-4
v_call: TRBV6-7
clone_size: -
cdr3_aa: CASSPISTNEKLFF

j_call: TRBJ2-3
v_call: TRBV6-2/TRBV6-3
clone_size: few
cdr3_aa: CASSNPGDTQYF

j_call: TRBJ2-5
v_call: TRBV18
clone_size: -
cdr3_aa: CASSPPGRGTHLGTQYF